What follows are 24 T cell receptor beta chains derived from one specimen sequenced in a study of blood T cell repertoires in COVID-19. Generated by immunoSEQ multiplex PCR, the TCRdb table keeps only in-frame clones and is missing some. The table includes roughly 150,000 clones, over 80% detected once. The sequenced sample consisted of peripheral blood. The receptors stem from a man older than 75 with acute or convalescent COVID-19.

The rearrangement joins TRBV25-1 to TRBJ1-2, with D uncertain. The germline V gene has CDR1 MGHDK and CDR2 SYGVNS. The ends were cut back, 1 base at V and 8 bases at J, with 8 bases in the middle. The CDR3 runs to 12 residues. CDR3 in DNA: TGTGCCAGCAGTGAATCAGTACGCGGCTACACCTTC. Protein product: CASSESVRGYTF.

The rearrangement uses TRBV2 and TRBJ2-5, with 7 bases aligning to TRBD2. The CDR3 is 15 residues long. Germline V lookup: CDR1 SNHLY, CDR2 FYNNEI. After removal of 0 bases from V and 4 bases from J, the junction contained 5 bases not matched to a gene. CDR3 residues: CASSEALTSLETQYF. For the CDR3, the DNA is TGTGCCAGCAGTGAAGCGCTGACTAGCTTAGAGACCCAGTACTTC.

The chain is built from TRBV21-1 and TRBJ1-2. TRBV21-1 is a pseudogene segment. The CDR3 loop spans 14 amino acids. CDR3 in amino acids: CASSKRGGPDGYTF. As DNA, the CDR3 is TGTGCCAGCAGCAAAAGGGGGGGGCCGGATGGCTACACCTTC.

The rearrangement uses TRBV7-9 and TRBJ1-1; unclear D gene. Trimming pared 5 bases from V and 0 bases from J, leaving 7 bases between. The CDR3 runs to 13 residues. CDR1 and CDR2 (germline): SEHNR, FQNEAQ (reference sequence). The DNA for the CDR3 is TGTGCCAGCAGCCAACAGCTGAACACTGAAGCTTTCTTT. Its protein is CASSQQLNTEAFF.

The chain uses TRBV5-1 and TRBJ1-2; TRBD1 matches at 7 bases. The CDR3 runs to 15 residues. V lost 4 bases and J lost 2; bases outside the gene matches: 8. Germline loops: CDR1 SGHRS, CDR2 YFSETQ. Here the CDR3 reads CASSRGQSQNYGYTF. The CDR3 DNA sequence: TGCGCCAGCAGCAGGGGACAGTCACAAAACTATGGCTACACCTTC.

The genes are TRBV6-5 and TRBJ1-1; D is unresolved. Germline lookup yields CDR1 MNHEY and CDR2 SVGAGI. Trimming cost V 2 bases and J 2 bases, with 9 bases left between them. This CDR3 spans 14 amino acids. The CDR3 protein is CASSYSNGNTEAFF. The CDR3 nucleotides read TGTGCCAGCAGTTACAGTAACGGTAACACTGAAGCTTTCTTT.

The V and J genes are TRBV5-1 and TRBJ2-7; 7 bases are shared with TRBD1. This CDR3 is 14 amino acids long. J was trimmed by 2 bases and V by 0 bases; bases with no gene match: 2. Germline CDR1 reads SGHRS; CDR2 reads YFSETQ. CDR3 DNA: TGCGCCAGCAGCTTGGTAGGACAGGCCTACGAGCAGTACTTC. Protein sequence: CASSLVGQAYEQYF.

This clone has only a few counts. The chain carries TRBV5-1 and TRBJ2-7, with D tentatively TRBD2 (6 bases). Germline V gene sequence: CDR1 SGHRS, CDR2 YFSETQ. The CDR3 is 15 residues long. Trimming took off 3 bases at V and 2 bases at J, with 15 bases between the two ends. This CDR3 is CASSYGDSRPYEQYF. CDR3 bases: TGCGCCAGCAGCTACGGGGACTCCCGGCCCTACGAGCAGTACTTC. The full variable domain, in which reference TRBV5-1 and TRBJ2-7 provide the parts outside the CDR3, is KAGVTQTPRYLIKTRGQQVTLSCSPISGHRSVSWYQQTPGQGLQFLFEYFSETQRNKGNFPGRFSGRQFSNSRSEMNVSTLELGDSALYLCASSYGDSRPYEQYFGPGTRLTVT.

The chain combines TRBV5-1 with TRBJ2-1, with 7 bases that match TRBD2. Germline V gives CDR1 SGHRS, CDR2 YFSETQ. V gave up 2 bases and J gave up 0 bases; unmatched junction bases: 2. The CDR3 is 15 amino acids. CDR3 DNA sequence: TGCGCCAGCAGCTTCGGCGGGAGCTCCTACAATGAGCAGTTCTTC. Translated, it gives CASSFGGSSYNEQFF.

The chain combines TRBV27 with TRBJ2-5, with D possibly being TRBD2 (6 bases). Germline CDR1 and CDR2: MNHEY and SMNVEV (reference sequence). Trimming took off 2 bases at V and 3 bases at J, with 13 bases between the two ends. CDR3 length: 15 amino acids. Written as DNA, the CDR3 is TGTGCCAGCAGTTTAGGCGGGACGGCAAAAGAGACCCAGTACTTC. Encoded protein: CASSLGGTAKETQYF.

The chain has TRBV19 and TRBJ2-7, with TRBD2 as a possible D gene (5 bases). The ends were cut back, 3 bases at V and 3 bases at J, with 9 bases in the middle. The CDR3 is made up of 13 amino acids. CDR1 is LNHDA, CDR2 SQIVND, per germline (reference sequence). Here the CDR3 reads CASSIEGYYEQYF. The DNA of the CDR3 is TGTGCCAGTAGTATTGAGGGATACTACGAGCAGTACTTC.

The chain carries TRBV19 and TRBJ2-5, with D possibly TRBD1 on 6 matching bases. V lost 5 bases to trimming and J lost 1 base, with 11 bases between them. This CDR3 is 14 amino acids long. Germline CDR1 reads LNHDA; CDR2 reads SQIVND (reference sequence). Here the CDR3 reads CASSETGFQETQYF. The CDR3, as DNA: TGTGCCAGTAGTGAGACAGGTTTCCAAGAGACCCAGTACTTC.

The genes are TRBV6-5 and TRBJ2-7; D may be TRBD1 (5 bases). Trimming stripped 6 bases from V and 3 bases from J, with 18 bases between. CDR1 and CDR2 from the germline V gene are MNHEY and SVGAGI. This CDR3 has 15 amino acids. As DNA, the CDR3 is TGTGCCAGCAGGGAGACAGATAAAAACCTCTACGAGCAGTACTTC. This gives the protein CASRETDKNLYEQYF.

With respect to this clone: Other DNA sequences in this specimen translate into the identical CDR3. The rearrangement uses TRBV3-1 (or the pseudogene TRBV3-2) and TRBJ1-1, with D possibly TRBD1 on 5 matching bases. The CDR3 is 14 amino acids. Trimming stripped 2 bases from V and 3 bases from J, with 10 bases between. Germline V gene lookup returns CDR1 LGHDT and CDR2 YNNKEL (reference sequence). The CDR3 DNA sequence: TGTGCCAGCAGCCAAATAGGAGGGGACACTGAAGCTTTCTTT. Translating it yields CASSQIGGDTEAFF.

The chain couples TRBV7-2 to TRBJ2-7, with 7 bases aligning to TRBD1. Germline V gives CDR1 SGHTA, CDR2 FQGNSA. J gave up 0 bases and V 0 bases, and 2 bases lay outside the gene matches. This CDR3 region has 15 residues. CDR3 region: CASSLAGDSSYEQYF. The CDR3, as DNA: TGTGCCAGCAGCTTAGCAGGGGACAGCTCCTACGAGCAGTACTTC.

This rearrangement joins TRBV5-1 to TRBJ2-5; 7 nucleotides agree with TRBD1. Germline V gene lookup returns CDR1 SGHRS and CDR2 YFSETQ. V dropped 0 bases and J dropped 5; count of bases not matched to a gene: 10. This CDR3 is 16 amino acids long. The CDR3 is CASSLAAGGVGETQYF. In DNA, the CDR3 is TGCGCCAGCAGCTTGGCGGCAGGGGGTGTAGGGGAGACCCAGTACTTC. The variable domain in full, with the rest retrieved from reference TRBV5-1 and TRBJ2-5, is KAGVTQTPRYLIKTRGQQVTLSCSPISGHRSVSWYQQTPGQGLQFLFEYFSETQRNKGNFPGRFSGRQFSNSRSEMNVSTLELGDSALYLCASSLAAGGVGETQYFGPGTRLLVL.

The chain uses TRBV3-1 (or the pseudogene TRBV3-2) and TRBJ2-7; 10 bases agree with TRBD2. Trimming cost V 1 base and J 3 bases; bases outside gene matches: 3. CDR3 length: 15 residues. Germline CDR1 LGHDT, CDR2 YNNKEL (reference sequence). The CDR3 nucleotides read TGTGCCAGCAGCCAAGGGACTAGCGGTTTCTACGAGCAGTACTTC. As protein: CASSQGTSGFYEQYF.

This CDR3 is CASSSGLATYEQYF. CDR3 DNA sequence: TGTGCCAGCAGTTCCGGACTAGCCACCTACGAGCAGTACTTC. V gene TRBV11-1 combines with J gene TRBJ2-7; 8 nucleotides match TRBD2. This CDR3 has 14 amino acids. CDR1 is SGHAT, CDR2 FQDESV, per germline (reference sequence). V was pared by 6 bases and J by 2 bases, with 6 bases of the junction left unmatched.

The chain uses TRBV29-1 and TRBJ1-1; TRBD1 might be the D (6 bases). The V end was cut by 6 bases, the J end by 5 bases, with 22 bases between. CDR3 size: 15 residues. Germline V gene sequence: CDR1 SQVTM, CDR2 ANQGSEA. The CDR3, as DNA: TGCAGCGTACGATTGTCTAGGGGGATTTGGACTGAAGCTTTCTTT. Its protein product is CSVRLSRGIWTEAFF.

The chain is built from TRBV6-4 and TRBJ1-5, with D possibly matching TRBD1 (6 bases). This CDR3 has 17 amino acids. The germline V and J ends were trimmed by 2 bases and 3 bases, with 17 bases remaining between them. The V gene's germline CDR1 is MRHNA and CDR2 SNTAGT. The CDR3 nucleotides are TGTGCCAGCAGTGACCAAATCCGGGACATAGACAATCAGCCCCAGCATTTT. Protein: CASSDQIRDIDNQPQHF.

The rearrangement uses TRBV19 and TRBJ2-1; D perhaps matches TRBD2 (6 bases). This CDR3 is 14 amino acids long. V lost 0 bases and J 9 bases, leaving 12 bases between the germline ends. Germline CDR1 and CDR2: LNHDA and SQIVND (reference sequence). This CDR3 is CASSIDGGWSEQFF. The CDR3 DNA is TGTGCCAGTAGTATAGACGGGGGTTGGAGTGAGCAGTTCTTC.

The CDR3 bases are TGTGCCAGCTCACCGTCCGGGGGTCGATTGGTAATGGGTCAGTTCTTC. Amino acid sequence: CASSPSGGRLVMGQFF. The rearrangement joins TRBV18 to TRBJ2-1; D is possibly TRBD2 (6 bases). The V end was cut by 3 bases, the J end by 13 bases, with 25 bases between. CDR1 and CDR2 from the germline V gene are KGHSH and LQKENI. There are 16 residues in the CDR3.

The genes are TRBV14 and TRBJ2-5; TRBD1 matches 7 bases. This CDR3 comprises 14 residues. Per germline, CDR1 SGHDN and CDR2 FVKESK. J was trimmed by 3 bases and V by 3 bases; bases with no gene match: 4. CDR3 sequence reads: CASSQVTGKETQYF. CDR3 DNA sequence: TGTGCCAGCAGCCAGGTGACAGGGAAAGAGACCCAGTACTTC.

A single count supports this clone. The chain is built from TRBV15 and TRBJ2-2; D perhaps matches TRBD2 (6 bases). Looked up from germline, CDR1 is LNHNV and CDR2 is YYDKDF (reference sequence). This CDR3 contains 13 residues. V was trimmed by 5 bases and J by 4 bases, leaving 8 bases between them. For the CDR3, the DNA is TGTGCCACCAGCCGGGGGACCACCGGGGAGCTGTTTTTT. Its translation is CATSRGTTGELFF. Supplemented by reference TRBV15 and TRBJ2-2, the full variable domain reads DAMVIQNPRYQVTQFGKPVTLSCSQTLNHNVMYWYQQKSSQAPKLLFHYYDKDFNNEADTPDNFQSRRPNTSFCFLDIRSPGLGDTAMYLCATSRGTTGELFFGEGSRLTVL.